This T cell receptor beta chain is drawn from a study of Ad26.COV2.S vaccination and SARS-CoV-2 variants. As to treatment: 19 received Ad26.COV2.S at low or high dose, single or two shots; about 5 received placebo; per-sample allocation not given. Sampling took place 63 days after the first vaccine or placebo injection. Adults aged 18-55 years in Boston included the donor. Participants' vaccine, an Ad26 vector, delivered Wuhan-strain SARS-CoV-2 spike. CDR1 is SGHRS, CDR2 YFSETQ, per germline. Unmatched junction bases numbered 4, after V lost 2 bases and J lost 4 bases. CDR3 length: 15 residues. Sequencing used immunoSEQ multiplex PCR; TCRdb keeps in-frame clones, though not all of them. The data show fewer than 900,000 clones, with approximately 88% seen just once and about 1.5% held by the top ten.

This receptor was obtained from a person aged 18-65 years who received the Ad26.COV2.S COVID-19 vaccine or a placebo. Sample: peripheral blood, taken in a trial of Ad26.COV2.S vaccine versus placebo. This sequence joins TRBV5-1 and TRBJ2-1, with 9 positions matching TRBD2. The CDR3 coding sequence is TGCGCCAGCAGCTTTGCGGGAGGGGATTACAATGAGCAGTTCTTC. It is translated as CASSFAGGDYNEQFF.